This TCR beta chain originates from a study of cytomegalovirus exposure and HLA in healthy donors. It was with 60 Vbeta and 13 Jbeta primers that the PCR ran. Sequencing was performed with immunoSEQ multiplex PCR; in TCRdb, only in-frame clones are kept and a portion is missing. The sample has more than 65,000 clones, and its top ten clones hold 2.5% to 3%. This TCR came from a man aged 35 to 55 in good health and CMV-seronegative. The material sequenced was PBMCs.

The CDR3 DNA reads TGTGCCAGCAGCCCAACCACAGGGATCACTGAAGCTTTCTTT. The encoded protein is CASSPTTGITEAFF. The chain has TRBV5-4 and TRBJ1-1, with TRBD1 as a possible D gene (6 bases). The germline gives CDR1 SGHNT, CDR2 YYREEE (reference sequence). Trimming removed 4 bases at V and 4 bases at J, with 14 bases between. The CDR3 sequence is 14 residues long.